This TCR beta chain stems from a study of CD8+ T cells in alopecia areata. On the study more broadly: Treated patients were dosed with oral tofacitinib, taking 5 to 10 mg twice daily.

Overall study results and limits: Lesional scalp, especially alopecia totalis/universalis, showed higher clonality than normal scalp.

This clone turned up a few times. Its matching antigen is unknown. This CDR3 is 11 amino acids long. Germline V gene data show CDR1 as SQVTM and CDR2 as ANQGSEA. Isolated RNA was reverse transcribed into cDNA used as the sequencing template. Sequencing was performed with immunoSEQ multiplex PCR; in TCRdb, only in-frame clones are kept and a portion is missing. There are some 210,000 clones in the sample; roughly 57% occur only once, and around 0.46% lies in the top ten. Peripheral blood and lesional scalp punch biopsies came from alopecia areata patients. This sequence joins TRBV29-1 and TRBJ2-5; D unclear. The material was CD4+ T cells sorted from blood, obtained at week 0. This TCR came from a human donor with alopecia areata. CDR3 residues: CISGQGETQYF. CDR3 DNA: TGCATCTCTGGTCAAGGGGAGACCCAGTACTTC.